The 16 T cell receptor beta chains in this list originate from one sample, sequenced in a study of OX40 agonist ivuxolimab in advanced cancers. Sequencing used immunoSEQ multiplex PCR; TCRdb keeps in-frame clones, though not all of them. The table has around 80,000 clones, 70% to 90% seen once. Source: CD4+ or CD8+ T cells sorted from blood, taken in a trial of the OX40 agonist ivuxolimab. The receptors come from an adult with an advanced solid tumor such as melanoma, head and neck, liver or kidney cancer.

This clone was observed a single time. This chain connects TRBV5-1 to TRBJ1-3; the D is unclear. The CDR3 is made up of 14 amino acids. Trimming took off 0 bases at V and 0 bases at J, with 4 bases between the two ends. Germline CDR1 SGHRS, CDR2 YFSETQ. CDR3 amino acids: CASSLASSGNTIYF. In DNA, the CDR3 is TGCGCCAGCAGCTTGGCGAGCTCTGGAAACACCATATATTTT.

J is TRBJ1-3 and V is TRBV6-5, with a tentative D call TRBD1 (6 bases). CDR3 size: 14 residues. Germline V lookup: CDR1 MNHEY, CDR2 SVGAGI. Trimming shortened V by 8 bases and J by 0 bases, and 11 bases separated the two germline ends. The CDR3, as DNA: TGTGCCAGCGCCAGGGGAAGCTCTGGAAACACCATATATTTT. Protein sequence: CASARGSSGNTIYF.

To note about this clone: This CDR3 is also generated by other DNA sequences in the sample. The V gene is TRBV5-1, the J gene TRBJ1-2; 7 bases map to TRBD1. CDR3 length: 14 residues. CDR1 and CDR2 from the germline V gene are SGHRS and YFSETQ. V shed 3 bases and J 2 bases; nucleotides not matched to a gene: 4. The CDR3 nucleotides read TGCGCCAGCAGCTCAGGGACAGCCAACTATGGCTACACCTTC. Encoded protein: CASSSGTANYGYTF.

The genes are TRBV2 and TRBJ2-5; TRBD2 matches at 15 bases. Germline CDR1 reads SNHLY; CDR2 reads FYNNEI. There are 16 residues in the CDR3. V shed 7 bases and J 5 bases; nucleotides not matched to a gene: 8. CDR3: CASTRTSGRAAETQYF. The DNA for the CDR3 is TGTGCCAGCACCAGGACTAGCGGGAGGGCCGCTGAGACCCAGTACTTC.

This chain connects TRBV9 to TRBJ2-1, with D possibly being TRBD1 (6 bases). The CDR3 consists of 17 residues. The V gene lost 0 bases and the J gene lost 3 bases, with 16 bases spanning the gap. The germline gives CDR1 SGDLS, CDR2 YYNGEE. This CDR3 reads CASSVAGTGRVYNEQFF. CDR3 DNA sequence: TGTGCCAGCAGCGTAGCGGGCACAGGGCGAGTCTACAATGAGCAGTTCTTC.

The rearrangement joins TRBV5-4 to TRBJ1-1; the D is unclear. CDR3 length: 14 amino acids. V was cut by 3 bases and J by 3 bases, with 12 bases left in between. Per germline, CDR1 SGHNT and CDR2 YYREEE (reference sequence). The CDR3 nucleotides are TGTGCCAGCAGCTCATCCATGGTGGACACTGAAGCTTTCTTT. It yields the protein CASSSSMVDTEAFF.

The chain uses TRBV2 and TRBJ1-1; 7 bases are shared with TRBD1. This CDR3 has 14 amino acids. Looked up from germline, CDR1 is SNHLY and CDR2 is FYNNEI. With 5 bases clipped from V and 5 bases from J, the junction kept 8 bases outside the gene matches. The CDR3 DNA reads TGTGCCAGCAGTTCCAGACAGGGAGAAACTGAAGCTTTCTTT. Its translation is CASSSRQGETEAFF.

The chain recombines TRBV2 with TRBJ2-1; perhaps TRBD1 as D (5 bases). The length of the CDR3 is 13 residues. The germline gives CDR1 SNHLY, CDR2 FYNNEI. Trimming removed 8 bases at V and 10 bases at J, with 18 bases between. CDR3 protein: CASSLGQAEEQFF. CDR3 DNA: TGTGCCAGCTCTTTAGGACAAGCCGAGGAGCAGTTCTTC.

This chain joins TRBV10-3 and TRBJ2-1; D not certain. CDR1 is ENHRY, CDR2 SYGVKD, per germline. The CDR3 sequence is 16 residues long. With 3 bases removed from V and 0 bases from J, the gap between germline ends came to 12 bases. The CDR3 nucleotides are TGTGCCATCAGTGATTACGCGACCAGCTCCTACAATGAGCAGTTCTTC. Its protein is CAISDYATSSYNEQFF.

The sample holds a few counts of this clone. CDR3 protein: CASSLGDTYTDTQYF. Here the CDR3 DNA reads TGCGCCAGCAGCTTAGGGGACACTTACACAGATACGCAGTATTTT. The chain uses TRBV5-1 and TRBJ2-3; D might be TRBD1 (6 bases). CDR1 is SGHRS, CDR2 YFSETQ, per germline. The CDR3 extends over 15 amino acids. V lost 2 bases, J lost 2 bases, and 12 bases lay in between.

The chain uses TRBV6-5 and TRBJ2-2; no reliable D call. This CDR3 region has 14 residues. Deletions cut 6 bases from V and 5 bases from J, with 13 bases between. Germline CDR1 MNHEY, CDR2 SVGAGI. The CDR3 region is CASRAHSETGELFF. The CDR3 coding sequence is TGTGCCAGCAGGGCACACTCGGAGACCGGGGAGCTGTTTTTT.

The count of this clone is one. The CDR3 bases are TGTGCCAGCAGCTCGACCTCGGTCGGGTACAATGAGCAGTTCTTC. Translating gives CASSSTSVGYNEQFF. The chain has TRBV7-6 and TRBJ2-1; no reliable D call. The CDR3 consists of 15 residues. Germline CDR1 reads SGHVS; CDR2 reads FNYEAQ. V shed 4 bases and J shed 4 bases, with 14 bases lying between them.

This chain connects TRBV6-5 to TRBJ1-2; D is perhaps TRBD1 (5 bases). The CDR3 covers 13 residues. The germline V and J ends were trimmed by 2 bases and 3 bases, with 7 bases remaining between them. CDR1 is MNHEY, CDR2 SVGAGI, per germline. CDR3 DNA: TGTGCCAGCAGTTACGCGGGGGACTATGGCTACACCTTC. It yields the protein CASSYAGDYGYTF.

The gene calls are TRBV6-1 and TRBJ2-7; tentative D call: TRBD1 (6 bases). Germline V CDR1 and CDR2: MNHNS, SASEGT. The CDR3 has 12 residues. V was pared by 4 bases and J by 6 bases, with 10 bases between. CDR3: CASSGTGLEQYF. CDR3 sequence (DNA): TGTGCCAGCAGTGGAACAGGGCTCGAGCAGTACTTC.

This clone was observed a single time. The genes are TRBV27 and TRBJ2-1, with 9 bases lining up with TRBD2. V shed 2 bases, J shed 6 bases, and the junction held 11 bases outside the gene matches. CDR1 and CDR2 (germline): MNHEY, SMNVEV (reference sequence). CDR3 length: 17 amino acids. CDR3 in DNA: TGTGCCAGCAGTTTAACCCGCTCGGGACTAGCTTTCAATGAGCAGTTCTTC. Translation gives CASSLTRSGLAFNEQFF.

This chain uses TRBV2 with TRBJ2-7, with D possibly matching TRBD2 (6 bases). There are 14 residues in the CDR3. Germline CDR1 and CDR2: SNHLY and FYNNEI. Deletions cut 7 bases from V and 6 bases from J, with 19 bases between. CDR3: CASNLGVLGGEQYF. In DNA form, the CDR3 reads TGTGCCAGCAATCTAGGCGTCCTCGGGGGCGAGCAGTACTTC.